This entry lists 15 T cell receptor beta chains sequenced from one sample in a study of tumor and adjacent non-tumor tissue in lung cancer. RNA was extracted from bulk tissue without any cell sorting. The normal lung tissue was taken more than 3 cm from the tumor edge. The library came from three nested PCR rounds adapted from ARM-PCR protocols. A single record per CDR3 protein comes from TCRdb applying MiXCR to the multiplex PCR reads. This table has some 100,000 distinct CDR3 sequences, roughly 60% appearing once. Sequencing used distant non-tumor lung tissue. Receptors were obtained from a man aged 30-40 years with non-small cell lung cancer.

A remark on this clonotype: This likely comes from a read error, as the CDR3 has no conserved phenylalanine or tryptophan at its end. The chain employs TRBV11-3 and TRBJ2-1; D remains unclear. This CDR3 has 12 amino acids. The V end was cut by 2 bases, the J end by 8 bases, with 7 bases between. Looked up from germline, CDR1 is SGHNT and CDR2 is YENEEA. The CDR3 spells CASSLLLDEQFL. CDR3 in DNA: TGTGCCAGCAGCTTACTCCTCGATGAGCAGTTCTTA.

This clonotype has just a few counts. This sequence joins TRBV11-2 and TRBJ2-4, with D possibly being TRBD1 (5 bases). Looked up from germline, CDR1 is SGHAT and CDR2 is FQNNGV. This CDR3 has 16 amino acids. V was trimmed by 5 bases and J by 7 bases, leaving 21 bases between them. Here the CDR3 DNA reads TGTGCCAGCAGCCCACGACAAGGGGTGGGCAACAACATTCAGTACTTC. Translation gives CASSPRQGVGNNIQYF. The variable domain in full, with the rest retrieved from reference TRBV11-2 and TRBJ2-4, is EAGVAQSPRYKIIEKRQSVAFWCNPISGHATLYWYQQILGQGPKLLIQFQNNGVVDDSQLPKDRFSAERLKGVDSTLKIQPAKLEDSAVYLCASSPRQGVGNNIQYFGAGTRLSVL.

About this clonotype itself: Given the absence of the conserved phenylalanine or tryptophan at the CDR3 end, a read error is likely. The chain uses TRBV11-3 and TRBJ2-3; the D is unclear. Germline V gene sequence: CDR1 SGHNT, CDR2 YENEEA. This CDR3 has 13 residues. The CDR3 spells CVSSPEATDTQYL. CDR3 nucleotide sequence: TGTGTCAGCAGCCCCGAGGCCACAGATACGCAGTATCTT.

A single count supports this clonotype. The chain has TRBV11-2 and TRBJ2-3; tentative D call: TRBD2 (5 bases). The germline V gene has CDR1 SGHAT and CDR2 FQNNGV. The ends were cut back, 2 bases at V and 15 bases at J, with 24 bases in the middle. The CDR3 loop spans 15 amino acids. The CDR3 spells CASSLLGLSTDMHYF. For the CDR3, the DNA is TGTGCCAGCAGCTTATTAGGACTCAGCACAGATATGCATTATTTT.

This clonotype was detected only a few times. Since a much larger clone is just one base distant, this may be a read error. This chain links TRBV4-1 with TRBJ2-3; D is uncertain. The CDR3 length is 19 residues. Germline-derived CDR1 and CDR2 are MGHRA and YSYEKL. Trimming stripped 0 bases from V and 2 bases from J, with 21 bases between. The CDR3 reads CASSQDVGNSRVDTDTQYF. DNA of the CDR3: TGCGCCAGCAGCCAAGATGTAGGGAATAGCCGGGTGGACACAGATACGCAGTATTTT.

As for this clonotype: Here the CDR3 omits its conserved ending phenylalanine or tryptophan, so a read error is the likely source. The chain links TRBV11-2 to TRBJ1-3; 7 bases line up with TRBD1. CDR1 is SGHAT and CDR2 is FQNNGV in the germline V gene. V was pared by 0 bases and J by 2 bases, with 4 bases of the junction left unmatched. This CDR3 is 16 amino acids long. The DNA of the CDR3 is TGTGCCAGCAGCTTAGATCCCAGGGGGACTGGAAACACCATATATCTT. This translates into CASSLDPRGTGNTIYL.

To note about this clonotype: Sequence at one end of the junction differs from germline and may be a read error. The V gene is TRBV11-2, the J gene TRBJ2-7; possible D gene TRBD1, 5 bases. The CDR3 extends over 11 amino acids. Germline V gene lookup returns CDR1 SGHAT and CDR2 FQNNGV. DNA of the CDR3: TGTGCCAGCAGCTTAGTATCCAGGGTGCAGTTC. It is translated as CASSLVSRVQF.

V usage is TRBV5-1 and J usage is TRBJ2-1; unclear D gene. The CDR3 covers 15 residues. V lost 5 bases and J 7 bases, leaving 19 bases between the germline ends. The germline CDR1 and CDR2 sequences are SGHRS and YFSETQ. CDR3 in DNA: TGCGCCAGCAGTGCTCAGCCCCTCTTGGGAAATGAGCAGTTCTTC. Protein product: CASSAQPLLGNEQFF.

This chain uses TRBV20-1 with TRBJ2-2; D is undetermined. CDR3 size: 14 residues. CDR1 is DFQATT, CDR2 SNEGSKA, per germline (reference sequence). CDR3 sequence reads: CCVRETMNTGELFF. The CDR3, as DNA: TGCTGTGTTAGAGAGACAATGAACACCGGGGAGCTGTTTTTT.

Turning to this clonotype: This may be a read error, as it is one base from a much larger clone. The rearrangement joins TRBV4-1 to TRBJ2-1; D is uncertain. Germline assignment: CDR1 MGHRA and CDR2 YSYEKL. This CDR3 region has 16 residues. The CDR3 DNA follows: TGCGCCAGCAGCCAAGACGATTCCAACGCTTACAATGAGCAGTCCTTC. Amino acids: CASSQDDSNAYNEQSF.

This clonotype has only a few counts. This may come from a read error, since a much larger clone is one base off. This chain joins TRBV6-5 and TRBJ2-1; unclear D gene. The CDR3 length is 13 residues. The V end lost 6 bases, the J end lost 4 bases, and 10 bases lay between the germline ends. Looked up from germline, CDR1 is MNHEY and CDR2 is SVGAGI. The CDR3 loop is CASSLGLYNEQFF. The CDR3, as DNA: TGTGCCAGCAGCCTTGGGCTGTACAATGAGCAGTTCTTC.

CDR3 residues: CANSKQTRGFSETQYF. Here the CDR3 DNA reads TGTGCCAACAGCAAACAGACTAGAGGTTTCTCTGAGACCCAGTACTTC. The rearrangement joins TRBV21-1 to TRBJ2-5; the D call in the table, TRBD2, was not verified against the DNA. TRBV21-1 counts as a pseudogene. This CDR3 contains 16 residues.

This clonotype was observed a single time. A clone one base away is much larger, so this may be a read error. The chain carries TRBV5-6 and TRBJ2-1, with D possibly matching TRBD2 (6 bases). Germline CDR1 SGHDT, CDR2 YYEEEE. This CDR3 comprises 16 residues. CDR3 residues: CAGSLVGREHYNEQFF. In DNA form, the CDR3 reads TGTGCCGGCAGCTTGGTGGGGCGGGAACACTACAATGAGCAGTTCTTC. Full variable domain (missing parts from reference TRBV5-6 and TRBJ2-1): DAGVTQSPTHLIKTRGQQVTLRCSPKSGHDTVSWYQQALGQGPQFIFQYYEEEERQRGNFPDRFSGHQFPNYSSELNVNALLLGDSALYLCAGSLVGREHYNEQFFGPGTRLTVL.

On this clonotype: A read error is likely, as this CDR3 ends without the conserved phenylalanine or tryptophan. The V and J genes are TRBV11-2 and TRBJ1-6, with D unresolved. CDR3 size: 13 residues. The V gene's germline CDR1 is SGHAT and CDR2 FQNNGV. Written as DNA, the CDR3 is TGTGCCAACAGCTTCACAGAGAATTCACCGCTCCACTGT. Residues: CANSFTENSPLHC.

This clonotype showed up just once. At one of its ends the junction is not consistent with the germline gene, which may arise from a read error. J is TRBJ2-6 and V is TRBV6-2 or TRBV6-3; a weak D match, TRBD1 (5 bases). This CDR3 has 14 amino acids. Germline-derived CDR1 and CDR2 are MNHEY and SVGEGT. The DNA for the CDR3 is TGTGCCAACAGTTACTTCTCTGGGGCCAATGTCCTGACTTTC. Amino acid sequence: CANSYFSGANVLTF.